This is a list of T cell receptor beta chains from one sample in a study of post-analysis software for immune sequencing data. One entry per CDR3 protein, called by TCRdb with MiXCR from the PCR reads. The sample records around 500,000 distinct CDR3 sequences, around 31% being singletons. Sequenced sample: blood. The receptors derive from a girl aged 2 to 17 with multiple sclerosis. CDR3s include the opening cysteine and the closing phenylalanine or tryptophan. Fields, in order: CDR3 protein, J gene, V gene.

CDR3 protein: CASSVDAGGRDGGYTF; J gene: TRBJ1-2; V gene: TRBV9
CDR3 protein: CASSRASVYGYTF; J gene: TRBJ1-2; V gene: TRBV5-1
CDR3 protein: CASSQIAGTRPEQYF; J gene: TRBJ2-7; V gene: TRBV3-1
CDR3 protein: CASSALAANYGYTF; J gene: TRBJ1-2; V gene: TRBV9
CDR3 protein: CASGRLPSSTQYF; J gene: TRBJ2-5; V gene: TRBV12-5
CDR3 protein: CGARWRGATGELFF; J gene: TRBJ2-2; V gene: TRBV20-1
CDR3 protein: CAISESGGHGYTF; J gene: TRBJ1-2; V gene: TRBV10-3
CDR3 protein: CASSECGRQETQYF; J gene: TRBJ2-5; V gene: TRBV10-1
CDR3 protein: CASSFQAWDEQFF; J gene: TRBJ2-1; V gene: TRBV7-9
CDR3 protein: CASSRGGTGGTTEAFF; J gene: TRBJ1-1; V gene: TRBV2
CDR3 protein: CASSPPRTGSGELFF; J gene: TRBJ2-2; V gene: TRBV18
CDR3 protein: CSVTGTSNCNEQYF; J gene: TRBJ2-5; V gene: TRBV29-1
CDR3 protein: CASRTPRGNQETQYF; J gene: TRBJ2-5; V gene: TRBV11-2
CDR3 protein: CASSQVTPGNTIYF; J gene: TRBJ1-3; V gene: TRBV4-1